This T cell receptor beta chain was sequenced for a study of blood T cell repertoires in COVID-19. This clone was seen only a few times. From germline, CDR1 is MDHEN and CDR2 SYDVKM. This CDR3 contains 17 residues. Trimming shortened V by 6 bases and J by 1 base, and 21 bases separated the two germline ends. Methods used by the authors: Cell counts per sample came from amplifying reference gene primers. Assay used: immunoSEQ multiplex PCR; TCRdb lists only in-frame clones, some missing. From that table come the V and J calls and clone size; the DNA was used to work out D and trimming. The sample holds roughly 240,000 clones; about four fifths are singletons and the top ten take about 4.8%.

V usage is TRBV28 and J usage is TRBJ1-1, with a possible D match to TRBD1 (6 bases). The clonotype comes from a woman aged 70-85 years with acute or convalescent COVID-19. The sequenced sample consisted of peripheral blood. CDR3 sequence (DNA): TGTGCCAGCAGCCTCGTCCAGGGGCGGGGGAAGAACACTGAAGCTTTCTTT. As protein: CASSLVQGRGKNTEAFF.